The present T cell receptor beta chain was sequenced within a study of control samples from healthy donors and cancer patients. This CDR3 spans 14 amino acids. Germline CDR1 reads SEHNR; CDR2 reads FQNEAQ (reference sequence). The V end lost 6 bases, the J end lost 2 bases, and 13 bases lay between the germline ends. Data came from immunoSEQ multiplex PCR; TCRdb stores just in-frame clones and leaves some out. The sample shows roughly 180,000 clones, 91% of them seen only once. Sequenced: blood. This TCR was sampled from a woman in her 40s in good health. The chain is built from TRBV7-9 and TRBJ1-1; D gene ambiguous. The CDR3 DNA is TGTGCCAGCAGTTCTAACCAGGTTAACACTGAAGCTTTCTTT. Protein product: CASSSNQVNTEAFF.